Listed below are T cell receptor beta chains from one sample, sequenced in a study of cytotoxic CD8 clonotypes in ibrutinib-treated CLL. Sequencing used immunoSEQ multiplex PCR; TCRdb keeps in-frame clones, though not all of them. The sample lists about 18,000 clones, 75% to 85% seen once, with over 15% in the top ten. Here the sequenced sample was PBMCs, taken before ibrutinib treatment. Receptor source: a human donor with chronic lymphocytic leukemia. CDR3s include the opening cysteine and the closing phenylalanine or tryptophan. D genes are given only for firm matches. A clone size is listed for some rows: how often the clone was seen (once, few, many), or a class if it is expanded.

V	size	D	J	DNA	CDR3
TRBV4-2	few	TRBD1	TRBJ1-4	TGTGCCAGCAGCCAAGGACAGGGCGCAACTAATGAAAAACTGTTTTTT	CASSQGQGATNEKLFF
TRBV25-1	.	.	TRBJ2-3	TGTGCCAGCACCCGGGAGGATACGCAGTATTTT	CASTREDTQYF
TRBV28	.	.	TRBJ2-7	TGTGCCAGCAGTCCTCTTATAGACGAGCAGTACTTC	CASSPLIDEQYF
TRBV5-1	.	TRBD2	TRBJ2-3	TGCGCCAGCAGCAACGCGGGGGGCACAGATACGCAGTATTTT	CASSNAGGTDTQYF
TRBV5-4	few	TRBD2	TRBJ2-7	TGTGCCAGCAGTCGCGGGAGAGGGTACGAGCAGTACTTC	CASSRGRGYEQYF
TRBV29-1	.	TRBD1	TRBJ1-5	TGCAGCGTCCGGGACAGGGAGGGTCAGCCCCAGCATTTT	CSVRDREGQPQHF
TRBV5-8	.	TRBD2	TRBJ2-1	TGTGCCAGCAGCTTTTCAAAGCGGGAGGCCCTCTACAATGAGCAGTTCTTC	CASSFSKREALYNEQFF
TRBV9	.	.	TRBJ2-5	TGTGCCAGCAGCGTAGGGCCAGCGGGTGGGGGGGAGACCCAGTACTTC	CASSVGPAGGGETQYF
TRBV7-8	.	.	TRBJ2-1	TGTGCCAGCAGCTTAGCGCGGACCAGTCCCTACAATGAGCAGTTCTTC	CASSLARTSPYNEQFF
TRBV28	.	.	TRBJ2-7	TGTGCCAGCAGCACCCGGGGGACAAAAAAAGTCTACGAGCAGTACTTC	CASSTRGTKKVYEQYF
TRBV7-2	.	.	TRBJ1-1	TGTGCCAGCAGCTTAGCAGGGGGAGCTTTCTTT	CASSLAGGAFF
TRBV20-1	once	.	TRBJ2-7	TGCAGTGCCCGAGGCGGGTACGAGCAGTACTTC	CSARGGYEQYF
TRBV5-8	.	.	TRBJ2-5	TGTGCCAGCCAGGGGAGGTCCGAAGGCGTGACCCAGTACTTC	CASQGRSEGVTQYF
TRBV7-2	.	TRBD2	TRBJ2-3	TGTGCCAGCACTCCAATAGCGGGAGGGCCGTATTTAAGAGATACGCAGTATTTT	CASTPIAGGPYLRDTQYF
TRBV19	.	TRBD1	TRBJ1-4	TGTGCCATCTCTGACAGGGGGTCTAATGAAAAACTGTTTTTT	CAISDRGSNEKLFF
TRBV7-2	.	TRBD2	TRBJ2-2	TGTGCCAGCAGCTTATTTACACTAGCGGGAGGTTCGAACACCGGGGAGCTGTTTTTT	CASSLFTLAGGSNTGELFF
TRBV2	.	TRBD1	TRBJ1-4	TGTGCCAGCAGGGACAGGGGTAATGAAAAACTGTTTTTT	CASRDRGNEKLFF
TRBV7-3	.	.	TRBJ2-1	TGTGCCAGCAGCTTAGGTTCGGGCGGGGATGAGCAGTTCTTC	CASSLGSGGDEQFF
TRBV9	.	TRBD1	TRBJ2-2	TGTGCCAGCAGCGTAGATGGGGACAGGGTGGGCACCGGGGAGCTGTTTTTT	CASSVDGDRVGTGELFF
TRBV4-3	.	.	TRBJ2-7	TGCGCCAGCAGCCAAGGGGATGGCTACGAGCAGTACTTC	CASSQGDGYEQYF
TRBV6-1	.	.	TRBJ2-5	TGTGCCAGCAGTTCCCACCCGGGACTTTCAAGGACCCAGTACTTC	CASSSHPGLSRTQYF